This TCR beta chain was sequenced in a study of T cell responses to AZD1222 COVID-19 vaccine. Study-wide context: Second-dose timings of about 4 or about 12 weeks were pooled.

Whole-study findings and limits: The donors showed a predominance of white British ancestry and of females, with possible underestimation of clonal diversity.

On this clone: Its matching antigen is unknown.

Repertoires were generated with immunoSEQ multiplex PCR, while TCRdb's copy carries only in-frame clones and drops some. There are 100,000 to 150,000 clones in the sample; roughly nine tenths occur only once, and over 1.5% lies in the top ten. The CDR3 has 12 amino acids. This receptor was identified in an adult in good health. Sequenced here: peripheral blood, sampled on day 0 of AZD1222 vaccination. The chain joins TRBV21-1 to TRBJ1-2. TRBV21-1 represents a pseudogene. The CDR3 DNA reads TGTGCCAGCGCCATCTCATGGACCGGCTACACCTTC. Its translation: CASAISWTGYTF.